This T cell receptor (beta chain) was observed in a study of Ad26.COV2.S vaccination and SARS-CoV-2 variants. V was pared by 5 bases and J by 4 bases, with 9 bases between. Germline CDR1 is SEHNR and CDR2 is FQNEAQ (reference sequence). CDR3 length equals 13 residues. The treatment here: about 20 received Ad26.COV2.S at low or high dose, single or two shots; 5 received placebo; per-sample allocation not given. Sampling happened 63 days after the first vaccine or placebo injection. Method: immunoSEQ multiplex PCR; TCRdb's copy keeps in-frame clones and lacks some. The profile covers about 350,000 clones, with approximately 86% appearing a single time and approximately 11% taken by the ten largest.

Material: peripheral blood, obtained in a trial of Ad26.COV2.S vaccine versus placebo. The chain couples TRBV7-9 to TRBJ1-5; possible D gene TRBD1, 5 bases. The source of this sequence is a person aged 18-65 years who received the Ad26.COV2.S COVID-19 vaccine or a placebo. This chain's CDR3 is CASSMGPNQPQHF. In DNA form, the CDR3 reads TGTGCCAGCAGCATGGGACCTAATCAGCCCCAGCATTTT. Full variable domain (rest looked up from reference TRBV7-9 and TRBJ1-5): DTGVSQNPRHKITKRGQNVTFRCDPISEHNRLYWYRQTLGQGPEFLTYFQNEAQLEKSRLLSDRFSAERPKGSFSTLEIQRTEQGDSAMYLCASSMGPNQPQHFGDGTRLSIL.